The clone carrying this TCR beta chain has more than one count but fewer than ten. As yet, its antigen is unknown. This entry is derived from a study of blood T cells in healthy people across ages. Study results and limitations: The study found more naive CD4+ cells and higher diversity in long-lived than aged donors.

Through a sample-barcoded 5' primer and a J-beta primer mix, a second PCR was run for roughly 6 to 12 cycles. TCRdb itself ran the 5' RACE reads through MiXCR, one entry per CDR3 protein. This sample has about 1 million distinct CDR3 sequences, with 40% to 45% found just once. This CDR3 spans 16 amino acids. Germline CDR1 and CDR2: MGHDK and SYGVNS. Germline trimming cut 4 bases from V and 1 base from J; bases unmatched to any gene: 2. This chain connects TRBV25-1 to TRBJ2-6; 9 nucleotides agree with TRBD2. The sequencing sample was made of blood. This TCR came from a woman aged 60-70 years in good health. The CDR3 DNA sequence: TGTGCCAGCAGTGCGCGGGGGGGTTCTGGGGCCAACGTCCTGACTTTC. It translates to CASSARGGSGANVLTF.